The present T cell receptor (beta chain) was sequenced within a study of vaccination and CD4 T cells after COVID-19 (dated by TCRdb to 2022 to 2024). The study in broad terms: Six males and four females were included in the convalescent cohort, with two Hispanic individuals, seven Caucasians, two Asians and one multiracial person represented. The time from the second vaccine dose to post-vaccine blood sampling had a median of roughly 77 days and ranged from about 13 to 250 days. Culture stimuli were overlapping spike peptide pools from SARS-CoV-2 and from the common cold coronaviruses HCoV-NL63, HCoV-OC43 and HCoV-229E. Two doses of either the Pfizer-BioNTech BNT162b2 vaccine (n=8) or the Moderna mRNA-1273 vaccine (n=2) were administered to participants. In an earlier paper using these donors, memory CD4+ T cell crossreactivity between SARS-CoV-2 and common cold coronavirus spike proteins was assessed at the TCR clonotype level. Control cultures received a CEFX viral epitope pool as the positive control, an HIV-1 Nef peptide pool as the negative control, or no peptide. Post-COVID blood samples were collected from convalescent patients a median of approximately 100 days after diagnosis, with a range of roughly 30 to 170 days. In over 8 COVID-19 convalescent patients and 4 infection-naive healthy vaccine recipients, researchers compared the spike-specific CD4+ TCR repertoire from before mRNA vaccination with the repertoire from after. Beyond this particular receptor, the publication reports: The median number of SARS-CoV-2-reactive clonotypes rose from under 25 after infection to a few dozen after vaccination, but the change was not significant. Nearly all vaccine-specific clones in convalescent patients (304 of 307) were mono-reactive for SARS-CoV-2 spike rather than cross-reactive with common cold coronaviruses. Relatively few convalescent patients were included in the study, and early timepoints after natural infection were not analyzed. In convalescent patients, a median approximately 86% of post-vaccine SARS-CoV-2-reactive clones were detected only after vaccination, suggesting vaccine-specific priming.

The CDR3, from cysteine to phenylalanine, totals 13 residues. Left in the record is the CDR3 DNA by itself, 39 bases read in frame from the first base. Taken from the germline V gene, the CDR1 and CDR2 loops are MNHNS and SASEGT. Compared with germline, V lacks 6 bases and J lacks 8 bases; bases without a gene match: 6. Library method: PCR. DNA from cultured CD4+ T cells underwent TCR sequencing with the Oncomine TCR Beta short-read assay at the Johns Hopkins FTIC core. Genomic DNA was extracted from the cultured CD4+ T cells with the QIAamp micro DNA kit. Oncomine TCR Beta libraries made from cultured CD4+ T cells were pooled using unique dual indexes and sequenced on an Illumina iSeq 100. On the study's bioinformatics: Non-productive sequences were removed, and CDR3s that did not start with C, did not end with F or W, or were shorter than 7 amino acids were discarded. The MANAFEST web application was used to identify antigen-specific clonotypes by comparing peptide-stimulated wells against reference wells and other culture wells. Positive clones required FDR below 0.05, an odds ratio above 5, and productive frequency above 0.1% in at least two of three replicate wells. A clonotype was classed as cross-reactive if the clonotype showed significant expansion both in SARS-CoV-2 spike wells and in at least one common cold coronavirus spike condition. Using R version 3.6.1, CDR3 homology was evaluated through Levenshtein distances (stringdist) along with unrooted phylogenetic trees (ape). TCRdb itself trimmed the public reads at Q25 with fastp, ran MiXCR and retained productive beta chains. Every distinct CDR3 protein forms one entry, paired with its most common genes and DNA. These V and J calls originate from TCRdb's pipeline instead of the authors' own analysis. The sample table records approximately 7,000 distinct CDR3 sequences; 53% of these occur just once. Roughly 18% of the sample belongs to the ten largest clones.

Sample treatment or condition, as interpreted from the label and publication: roughly 10-day PBMC culture with coronavirus spike peptide pools or control peptides (ViraFEST assay). CD4+ T cells from unexposed donors were collected before the COVID-19 pandemic (2011-2018). The ViraFEST assay, used in the study, expanded antigen-specific T cells with peptide pools and then identified the expanded clonotypes through TCR sequencing. PBMCs were cultured at around 2 million per well in IMDM supplemented with approximately 5.3% human AB serum and approximately 10 IU/ml IL-2, with approximately 9.2 ug/ml peptide pools added. Half of the culture medium was replaced with fresh IL-2-containing medium on days 3 and 7. CD4+ T cells were isolated after 10 days of culture through negative selection using the EasySep CD4+ T cell isolation kit. As cell number allowed, CD4+ T cells from unexposed donors were tested for reactivity to SARS-CoV-2 S and N and to four common cold coronavirus spike pools. Ficoll-Paque Plus gradient centrifugation was used to isolate PBMCs from whole blood, and the isolated PBMCs were then either used fresh or cryopreserved at -140C. Each culture condition was generally run in triplicate wells. The leukapheresis product used for the unexposed donors was purchased from a commercial source.

This clonotype was found a few times. It lacks a known antigen. Base qualities are missing; no much larger clone stands one base away. The sequence links TRBV6-1 to TRBJ1-2; TRBD1 lines up with 10 middle nucleotides. Sequenced material: CD4+ T cells from blood, cultured in vitro. This sequence originates from a human donor in good health. The CDR3 corresponds to CASRGTGVGGYTF. DNA sequence: TGTGCCAGCAGGGGGACAGGGGTAGGAGGCTACACCTTC.